Following are 14 T cell receptor beta chains from one sample sequenced in a study of shared clonotypes between healthy human individuals. The data were produced by immunoSEQ multiplex PCR, yet TCRdb's version contains in-frame clones alone and is incomplete. The repertoire holds around 2,000,000 clones, with roughly 91% as singletons. CD45RO-negative CD8 cells positively selected for CCR7 made up the naive population, which excluded terminally differentiated effector memory CD45RA+ cells. The source material was naive CD8+ T cells from PBMCs. The receptors shown here come from a man aged 18 to 35 in good health. Some clones in this sample may be carry-over from other donors' samples.

The CDR3 nucleotides read TGTGCCAGCAGCTTTGGCTCGAATGAGCAGTTCTTC. Protein sequence: CASSFGSNEQFF. The chain uses TRBV11-2 and TRBJ2-1; no clear D gene. The CDR3 loop spans 12 amino acids. Deletions cut 3 bases from V and 7 bases from J, with 7 bases between. CDR1 is SGHAT, CDR2 FQNNGV, per germline.

The J gene is TRBJ1-1, the V gene TRBV15, with D perhaps matching TRBD1 (6 bases). With 3 bases removed from V and 0 bases from J, the gap between germline ends came to 17 bases. Germline V gene sequence: CDR1 LNHNV, CDR2 YYDKDF (reference sequence). The CDR3 runs to 17 residues. The CDR3 nucleotides read TGTGCCACCAGCAGTGGGGGACACGTTGGTTTGAACACTGAAGCTTTCTTT. Protein product: CATSSGGHVGLNTEAFF.

CDR3 sequence (DNA): TGTGCCAGCAGCTTCGTCCGGATTCAAGAGACCCAGTACTTC. This sequence encodes CASSFVRIQETQYF. This chain links TRBV13 with TRBJ2-5; D is unresolved. The length of the CDR3 is 14 residues. The germline V and J ends were trimmed by 3 bases and 2 bases, with 10 bases remaining between them. Germline CDR1 is PRHDT and CDR2 is FYEKMQ (reference sequence).

V gene TRBV7-6 combines with J gene TRBJ2-3; D assignment may be TRBD1 or TRBD2 (5 bases each). The CDR3 loop spans 15 amino acids. Trimming took 2 bases from V and 8 from J, leaving 17 bases between them. Per germline, CDR1 SGHVS and CDR2 FNYEAQ. The DNA of the CDR3 is TGTGCCAGCAGCTTAACGGGGATGGGGGTTTCTACGCAGTATTTT. Its protein product is CASSLTGMGVSTQYF.

J is TRBJ2-7 and V is TRBV6-5; 8 bases align to TRBD2. Losses at the gene ends were 6 bases for V and 4 bases for J; bases not matched to a gene: 8. The CDR3 is made up of 14 amino acids. Germline V gene lookup returns CDR1 MNHEY and CDR2 SVGAGI. The CDR3 region has the DNA TGTGCCAGCAGCTTCGGGGAGCGGGAGTACGAGCAGTACTTC. The encoded protein is CASSFGEREYEQYF.

This clone has just one count. The sample has other DNA sequences that encode this CDR3 too. The genes are TRBV9 and TRBJ2-1, with D uncertain. The CDR3 length is 11 residues. Germline lookup yields CDR1 SGDLS and CDR2 YYNGEE. Trimming stripped 3 bases from V and 7 bases from J, with 5 bases between. The CDR3 reads CASSGPNEQFF. The CDR3 DNA reads TGTGCCAGCAGCGGCCCTAATGAGCAGTTCTTC.

The chain employs TRBV7-8 and TRBJ2-7; weak D call: TRBD1 (6 bases). Trimming stripped 1 base from V and 3 bases from J, with 13 bases between. Germline CDR1 SGHVS, CDR2 FQNEAQ. The CDR3 runs 15 residues. In nucleotides, the CDR3 is TGTGCCAGCAGCTTAGTAGGACAGCGGAACTACGAGCAGTACTTC. This encodes CASSLVGQRNYEQYF.

The chain couples TRBV7-9 to TRBJ2-3, with 9 bases fitting TRBD2. The CDR3 is 15 residues long. CDR1 and CDR2 from the germline V gene are SEHNR and FQNEAQ (reference sequence). J was trimmed by 0 bases and V by 5 bases; bases with no gene match: 3. CDR3 amino acids: CASSTTSGSTDTQYF. CDR3 in DNA: TGTGCCAGCAGCACAACTAGCGGGAGCACAGATACGCAGTATTTT.

This chain uses TRBV11-2 with TRBJ2-5; TRBD1 matches 9 bases. Gene TRBJ2-7 matches the end of the DNA better, so the J call may be wrong. This CDR3 region has 16 residues. Germline assignment: CDR1 SGHAT and CDR2 FQNNGV. CDR3 region: CASSLYRGQGGHEQYF. As DNA, the CDR3 is TGTGCCAGCAGCTTGTACCGGGGACAGGGCGGCCACGAGCAGTACTTC.

This chain uses TRBV28 with TRBJ2-5; 9 positions match TRBD2. The end of the DNA is better explained by TRBJ2-7, so the J call may be wrong. Per the germline V gene, CDR1 is MDHEN and CDR2 is SYDVKM. The CDR3 has 14 amino acids. CDR3 nucleotides: TGTGCCAGCACCCCCCGCGGGAGGGGTTACGAGCAGTACTTC. Translated: CASTPRGRGYEQYF.

A single count supports this clone. The J gene is TRBJ1-5, the V gene TRBV19; D remains ambiguous. CDR1 is LNHDA, CDR2 SQIVND, per germline (reference sequence). There are 15 residues in the CDR3. V lost 1 base, J lost 7 bases, and 14 bases lay in between. This CDR3 reads CASSIGLAGNQPQHF. The CDR3 DNA is TGTGCCAGTAGTATAGGTTTGGCAGGAAACCAGCCCCAGCATTTT.

This clone is a singleton in its sample. V is TRBV18 and J is TRBJ2-7; tentative D call: TRBD2 (7 bases). This CDR3 has 15 residues. Germline CDR1 KGHSH, CDR2 LQKENI. V was pared by 4 bases and J by 5 bases, with 18 bases between. CDR3 nucleotides: TGTGCCAGCTCACGCCCCGGGGGAGGGGGGCACGAGCAGTACTTC. Protein sequence: CASSRPGGGGHEQYF.

This chain joins TRBV10-3 and TRBJ1-1, with unresolved D. Trimming pared 5 bases from V and 1 base from J, leaving 11 bases between. In germline, CDR1 is ENHRY, CDR2 SYGVKD. This CDR3 is built from 14 residues. CDR3 loop: CAISPVLQNTEAFF. DNA for the CDR3: TGTGCCATCAGTCCGGTTTTACAGAACACTGAAGCTTTCTTT.

Comments on this clone: Other DNA sequences from this sample encode an identical CDR3 as well. CDR3 protein: CSVAGRSYNEQFF. The CDR3 nucleotides are TGCAGCGTTGCAGGGAGGTCCTACAATGAGCAGTTCTTC. V is TRBV29-1 and J is TRBJ2-1; possible D gene TRBD2, 6 bases. The CDR3 is 13 amino acids. Trimming shortened V by 4 bases and J by 1 base, and 8 bases separated the two germline ends. Germline CDR1 SQVTM, CDR2 ANQGSEA.